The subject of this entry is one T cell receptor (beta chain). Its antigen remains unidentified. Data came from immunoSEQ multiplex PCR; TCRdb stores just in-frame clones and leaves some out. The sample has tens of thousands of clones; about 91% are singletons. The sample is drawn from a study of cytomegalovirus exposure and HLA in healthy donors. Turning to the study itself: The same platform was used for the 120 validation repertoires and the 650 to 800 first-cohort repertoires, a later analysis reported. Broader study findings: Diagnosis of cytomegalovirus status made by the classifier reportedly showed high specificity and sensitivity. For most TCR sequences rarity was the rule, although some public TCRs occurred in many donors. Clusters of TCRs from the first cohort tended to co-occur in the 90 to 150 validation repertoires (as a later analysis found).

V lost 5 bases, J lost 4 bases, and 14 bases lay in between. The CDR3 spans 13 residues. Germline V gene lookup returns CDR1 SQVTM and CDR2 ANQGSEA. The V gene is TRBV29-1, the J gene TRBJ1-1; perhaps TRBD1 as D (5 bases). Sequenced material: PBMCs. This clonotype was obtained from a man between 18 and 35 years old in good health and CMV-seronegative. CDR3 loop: CSVNGGRGTEAFF. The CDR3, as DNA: TGCAGCGTTAACGGGGGTAGGGGCACTGAAGCTTTCTTT.